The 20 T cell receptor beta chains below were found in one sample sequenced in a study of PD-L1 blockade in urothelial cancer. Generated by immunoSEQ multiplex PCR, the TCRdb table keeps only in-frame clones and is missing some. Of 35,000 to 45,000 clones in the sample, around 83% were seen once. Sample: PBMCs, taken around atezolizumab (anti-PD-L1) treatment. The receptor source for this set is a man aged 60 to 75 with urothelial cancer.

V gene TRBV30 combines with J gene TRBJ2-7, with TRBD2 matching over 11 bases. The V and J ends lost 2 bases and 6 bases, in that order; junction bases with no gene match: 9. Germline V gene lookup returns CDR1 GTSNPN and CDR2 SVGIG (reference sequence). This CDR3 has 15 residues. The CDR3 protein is CAWSLAGGPLAEQYF. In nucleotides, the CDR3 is TGTGCCTGGAGTCTAGCGGGAGGCCCCCTAGCCGAGCAGTACTTC. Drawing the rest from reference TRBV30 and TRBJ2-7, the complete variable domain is SQTIHQWPATLVQPVGSPLSLECTVEGTSNPNLYWYRQAAGRGLQLLFYSVGIGQISSEVPQNLSASRPQDRQFILSSKKLLLSDSGFYLCAWSLAGGPLAEQYFGPGTRLTVT.

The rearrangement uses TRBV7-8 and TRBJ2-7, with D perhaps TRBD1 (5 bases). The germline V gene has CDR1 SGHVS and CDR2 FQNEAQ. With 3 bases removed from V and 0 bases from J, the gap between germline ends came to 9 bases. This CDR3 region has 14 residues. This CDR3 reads CASSFTTGSYEQYF. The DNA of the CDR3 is TGTGCCAGCAGCTTCACCACAGGCTCCTACGAGCAGTACTTC. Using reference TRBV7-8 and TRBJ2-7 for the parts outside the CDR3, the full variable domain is GAGVSQSPRYKVAKRGQDVALRCDPISGHVSLFWYQQALGQGPEFLTYFQNEAQLDKSGLPSDRFFAERPEGSVSTLKIQRTQQEDSAVYLCASSFTTGSYEQYFGPGTRLTVT.

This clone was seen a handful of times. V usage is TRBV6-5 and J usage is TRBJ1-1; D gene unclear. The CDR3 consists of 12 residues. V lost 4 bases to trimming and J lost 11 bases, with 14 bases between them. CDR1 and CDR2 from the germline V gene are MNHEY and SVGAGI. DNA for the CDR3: TGTGCCAGCAGTTCTCATGGGGAGGCGGCTTTCTTT. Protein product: CASSSHGEAAFF.

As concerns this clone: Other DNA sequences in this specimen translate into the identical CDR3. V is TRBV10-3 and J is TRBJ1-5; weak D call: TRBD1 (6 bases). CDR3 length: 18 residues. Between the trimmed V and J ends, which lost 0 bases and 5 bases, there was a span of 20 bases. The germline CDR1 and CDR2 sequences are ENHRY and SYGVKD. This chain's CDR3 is CAISESDSAGTFHQPQHF. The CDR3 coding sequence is TGTGCCATCAGTGAGTCGGACAGTGCAGGGACGTTTCATCAGCCCCAGCATTTT.

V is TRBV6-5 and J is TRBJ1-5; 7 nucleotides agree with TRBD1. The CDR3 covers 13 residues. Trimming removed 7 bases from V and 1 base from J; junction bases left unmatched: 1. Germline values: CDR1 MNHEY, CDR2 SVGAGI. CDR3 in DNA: TGTGCCAGCAAGGGACAGAGCAATCAGCCCCAGCATTTT. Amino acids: CASKGQSNQPQHF.

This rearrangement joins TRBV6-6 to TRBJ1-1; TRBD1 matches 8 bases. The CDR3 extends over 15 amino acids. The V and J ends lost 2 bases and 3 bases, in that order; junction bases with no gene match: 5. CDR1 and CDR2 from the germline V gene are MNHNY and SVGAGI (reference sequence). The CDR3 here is CASSYQGAPDTEAFF. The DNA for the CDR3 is TGTGCCAGCAGTTACCAGGGGGCGCCGGACACTGAAGCTTTCTTT.

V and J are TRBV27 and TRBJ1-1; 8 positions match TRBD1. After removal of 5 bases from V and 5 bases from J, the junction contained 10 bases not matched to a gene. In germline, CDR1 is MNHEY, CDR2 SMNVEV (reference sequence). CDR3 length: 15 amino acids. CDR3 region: CASSESTGGRTEAFF. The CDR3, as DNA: TGTGCCAGCAGTGAAAGTACAGGGGGTAGGACTGAAGCTTTCTTT.

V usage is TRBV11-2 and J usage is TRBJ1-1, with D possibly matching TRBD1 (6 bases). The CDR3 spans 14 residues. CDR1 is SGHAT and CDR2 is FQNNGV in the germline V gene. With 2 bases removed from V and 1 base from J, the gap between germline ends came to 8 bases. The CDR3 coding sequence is TGTGCCAGCAGCTTACAGGGGTGGAACACTGAAGCTTTCTTT. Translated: CASSLQGWNTEAFF.

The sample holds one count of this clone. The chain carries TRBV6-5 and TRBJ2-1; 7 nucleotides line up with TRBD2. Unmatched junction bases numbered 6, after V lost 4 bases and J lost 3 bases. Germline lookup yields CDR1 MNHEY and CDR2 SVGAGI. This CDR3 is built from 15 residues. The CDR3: CASSSLAASYNEQFF. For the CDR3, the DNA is TGTGCCAGCAGTTCGCTAGCGGCGAGCTACAATGAGCAGTTCTTC.

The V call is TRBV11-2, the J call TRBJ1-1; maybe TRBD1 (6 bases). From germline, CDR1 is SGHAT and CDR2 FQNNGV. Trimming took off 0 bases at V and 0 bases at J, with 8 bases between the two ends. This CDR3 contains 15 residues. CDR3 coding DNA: TGTGCCAGCAGCTTAGATCCAGGGGTGAACACTGAAGCTTTCTTT. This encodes CASSLDPGVNTEAFF.

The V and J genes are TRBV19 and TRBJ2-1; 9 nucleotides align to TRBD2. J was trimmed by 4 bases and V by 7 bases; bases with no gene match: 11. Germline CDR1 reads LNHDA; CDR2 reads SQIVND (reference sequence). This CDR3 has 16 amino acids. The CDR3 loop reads CASTPAASGMYNEQFF. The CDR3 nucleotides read TGTGCCAGTACCCCGGCGGCTAGCGGGATGTACAATGAGCAGTTCTTC.

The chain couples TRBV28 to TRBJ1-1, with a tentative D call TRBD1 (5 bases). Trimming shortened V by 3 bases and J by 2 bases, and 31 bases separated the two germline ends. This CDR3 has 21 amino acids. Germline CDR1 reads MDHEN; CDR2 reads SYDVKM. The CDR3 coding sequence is TGTGCCAGCAGTTTTGCGCCCGGCCGCACAGGACATGCGGGGTTCAACACTGAAGCTTTCTTT. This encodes CASSFAPGRTGHAGFNTEAFF.

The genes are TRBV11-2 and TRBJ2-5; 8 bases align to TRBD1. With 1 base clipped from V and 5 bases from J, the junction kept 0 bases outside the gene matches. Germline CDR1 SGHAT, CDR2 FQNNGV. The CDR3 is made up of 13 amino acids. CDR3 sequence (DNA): TGTGCCAGCAGCTTAGGGACAGGGGAGACCCAGTACTTC. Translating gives CASSLGTGETQYF.

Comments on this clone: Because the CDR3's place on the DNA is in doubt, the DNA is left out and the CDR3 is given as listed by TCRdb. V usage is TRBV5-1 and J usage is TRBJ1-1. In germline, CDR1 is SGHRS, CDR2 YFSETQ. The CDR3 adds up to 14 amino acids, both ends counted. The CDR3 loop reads CASSLDFRGTEAFF.

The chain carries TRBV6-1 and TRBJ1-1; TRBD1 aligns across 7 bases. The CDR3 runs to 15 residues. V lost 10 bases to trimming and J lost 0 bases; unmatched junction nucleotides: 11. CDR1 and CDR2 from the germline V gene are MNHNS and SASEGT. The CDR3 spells CATADRANMNTEAFF. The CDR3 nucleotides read TGTGCCACCGCCGACAGGGCGAATATGAACACTGAAGCTTTCTTT.

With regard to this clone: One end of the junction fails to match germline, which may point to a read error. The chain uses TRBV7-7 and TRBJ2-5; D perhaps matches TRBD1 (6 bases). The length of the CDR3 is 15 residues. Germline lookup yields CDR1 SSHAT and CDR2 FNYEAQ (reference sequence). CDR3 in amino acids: CASSLRQGPGETQYF. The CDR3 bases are TGTGCTAGCAGCTTAAGGCAGGGGCCGGGGGAGACCCAGTACTTC.

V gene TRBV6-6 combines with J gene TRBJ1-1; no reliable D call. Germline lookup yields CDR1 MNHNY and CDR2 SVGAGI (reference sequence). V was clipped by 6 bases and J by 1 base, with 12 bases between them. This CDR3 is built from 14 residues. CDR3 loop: CASSEGGPNTEAFF. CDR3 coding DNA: TGTGCCAGCAGCGAGGGAGGACCGAACACTGAAGCTTTCTTT.

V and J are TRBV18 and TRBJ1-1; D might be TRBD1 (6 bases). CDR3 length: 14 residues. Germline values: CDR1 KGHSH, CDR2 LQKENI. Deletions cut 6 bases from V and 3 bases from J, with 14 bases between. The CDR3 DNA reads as TGTGCCAGCTCCGGACAGTCCAGGGACACTGAAGCTTTCTTT. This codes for CASSGQSRDTEAFF.

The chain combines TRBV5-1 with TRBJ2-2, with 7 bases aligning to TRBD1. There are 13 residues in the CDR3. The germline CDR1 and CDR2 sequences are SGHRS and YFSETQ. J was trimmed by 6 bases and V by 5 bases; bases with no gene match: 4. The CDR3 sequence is CASSDRAAGELFF. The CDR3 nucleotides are TGCGCCAGCAGTGACAGGGCGGCCGGGGAGCTGTTTTTT. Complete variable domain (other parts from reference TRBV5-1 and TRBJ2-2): KAGVTQTPRYLIKTRGQQVTLSCSPISGHRSVSWYQQTPGQGLQFLFEYFSETQRNKGNFPGRFSGRQFSNSRSEMNVSTLELGDSALYLCASSDRAAGELFFGEGSRLTVL.

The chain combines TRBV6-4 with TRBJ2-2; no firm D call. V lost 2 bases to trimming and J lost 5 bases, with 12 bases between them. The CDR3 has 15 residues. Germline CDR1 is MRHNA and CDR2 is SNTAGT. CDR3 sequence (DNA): TGTGCCAGCAGTGACGGTAGCAGTCCTACCGGGGAGCTGTTTTTT. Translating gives CASSDGSSPTGELFF.